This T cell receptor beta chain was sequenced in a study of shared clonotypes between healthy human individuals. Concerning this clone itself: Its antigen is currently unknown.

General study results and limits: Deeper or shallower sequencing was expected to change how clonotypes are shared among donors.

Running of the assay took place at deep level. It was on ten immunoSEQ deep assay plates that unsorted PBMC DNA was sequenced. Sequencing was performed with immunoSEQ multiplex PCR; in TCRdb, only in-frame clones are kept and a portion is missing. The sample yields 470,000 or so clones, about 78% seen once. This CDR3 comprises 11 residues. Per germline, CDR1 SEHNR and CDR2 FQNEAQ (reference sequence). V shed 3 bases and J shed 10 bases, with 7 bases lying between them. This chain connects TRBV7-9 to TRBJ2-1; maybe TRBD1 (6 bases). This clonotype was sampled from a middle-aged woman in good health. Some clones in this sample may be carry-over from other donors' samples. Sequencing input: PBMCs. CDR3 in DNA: TGTGCCAGCAGCTTTGACAGGGAGCAGTTCTTC. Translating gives CASSFDREQFF.